One sample yielded the 28 T cell receptor beta chains listed below, sequenced in a study of lymphopenia after photon versus proton radiotherapy. The data were produced by immunoSEQ multiplex PCR, yet TCRdb's version contains in-frame clones alone and is incomplete. The table has tens of thousands of clones, roughly 90% seen once. Here the sequenced sample was peripheral blood, taken from a patient treated with proton-based radiotherapy. All receptors derive from a woman in her sixties or seventies with cholangiocarcinoma. Some clones in this sample may be carry-over from other donors' samples.

The chain carries TRBV6-1 and TRBJ1-3; D remains ambiguous. The CDR3 runs to 13 residues. V was clipped by 7 bases and J by 4 bases, with 11 bases between them. In germline, CDR1 is MNHNS, CDR2 SASEGT. The CDR3 DNA reads TGTGCCAGCAATCCCGGGGTGGGAAACACCATATATTTT. Translating it yields CASNPGVGNTIYF.

This rearrangement joins TRBV19 to TRBJ1-5; possibly TRBD1 for D (6 bases). Germline assignment: CDR1 LNHDA and CDR2 SQIVND (reference sequence). V was pared by 4 bases and J by 6 bases, with 16 bases between. This CDR3 is 15 amino acids long. The CDR3 DNA is TGTGCCAGTAGTACCACAGGGCCAGGGAGTCAGCCCCAGCATTTT. Translating it yields CASSTTGPGSQPQHF.

The sample holds one count of this clone. The chain recombines TRBV25-1 with TRBJ2-5, with D possibly being TRBD2 (5 bases). Trimming removed 2 bases at V and 3 bases at J, with 7 bases between. CDR3 length: 13 residues. From germline, CDR1 is MGHDK and CDR2 SYGVNS. CDR3 nucleotide sequence: TGTGCCAGCAGTGAAGGACTGGAAGAGACCCAGTACTTC. The encoded protein is CASSEGLEETQYF.

V gene TRBV18 combines with J gene TRBJ2-5; D gene uncertain. V was cut by 6 bases and J by 5 bases, with 13 bases left in between. CDR1 is KGHSH and CDR2 is LQKENI in the germline V gene. CDR3 length: 13 amino acids. The CDR3, as DNA: TGTGCCAGCTCTCATCCTGGCGTCGAGACCCAGTACTTC. Translated: CASSHPGVETQYF.

The CDR3 sequence: CASSHTQGQYEQYF. In nucleotides, the CDR3 is TGCGCCAGCAGCCACACACAGGGGCAGTACGAGCAGTACTTC. This chain connects TRBV4-1 to TRBJ2-7, with 7 nucleotides matching TRBD1. V lost 3 bases to trimming and J lost 4 bases; unmatched junction nucleotides: 6. CDR3 size: 14 residues. Germline V CDR1 and CDR2: MGHRA, YSYEKL.

The chain recombines TRBV19 with TRBJ2-2, with 14 bases aligning to TRBD2. In germline, CDR1 is LNHDA, CDR2 SQIVND (reference sequence). The CDR3 contains 16 residues. V lost 6 bases, J lost 8 bases, and 8 bases stayed unmatched. The CDR3 sequence is CASSPGLAGVRGELFF. DNA for the CDR3: TGTGCCAGTAGCCCGGGACTAGCGGGAGTACGTGGGGAGCTGTTTTTT.

The chain has TRBV2 and TRBJ2-3; D is perhaps TRBD1 or TRBD2 (6 bases each). V shed 11 bases and J shed 3 bases, with 18 bases lying between them. The germline V gene encodes CDR1 SNHLY and CDR2 FYNNEI. This CDR3 is 14 amino acids long. CDR3 amino acids: CAGNRVEGTDTQYF. The CDR3 DNA is TGTGCCGGAAACAGGGTGGAGGGGACAGATACGCAGTATTTT. Looking up the rest from reference TRBV2 and TRBJ2-3 gives the full variable domain: EPEVTQTPSHQVTQMGQEVILRCVPISNHLYFYWYRQILGQKVEFLVSFYNNEISEKSEIFDDQFSVERPDGSNFTLKIRSTKLEDSAMYFCAGNRVEGTDTQYFGPGTRLTVL.

This clone has just one count. CDR3 in DNA: TGCGCCAGCAGTGTGGGGACTTCGAACACCGGGGAGCTGTTTTTT. Translating it yields CASSVGTSNTGELFF. This rearrangement joins TRBV10-1 to TRBJ2-2, with TRBD2 as a possible D gene (6 bases). V was pared by 4 bases and J by 0 bases, with 9 bases between. Germline values: CDR1 WNHNN, CDR2 SYGVQD (reference sequence). The CDR3 length is 15 residues.

V is TRBV15 and J is TRBJ2-3, with D hard to call. The CDR3 sequence is 17 residues long. Trimming shortened V by 0 bases and J by 6 bases, and 19 bases separated the two germline ends. The germline V gene has CDR1 LNHNV and CDR2 YYDKDF (reference sequence). CDR3 in amino acids: CATSRESRSVKGDTQYF. CDR3 nucleotide sequence: TGTGCCACCAGCAGAGAGAGTCGGTCAGTAAAAGGGGATACGCAGTATTTT. Supplemented by reference TRBV15 and TRBJ2-3, the full variable domain reads DAMVIQNPRYQVTQFGKPVTLSCSQTLNHNVMYWYQQKSSQAPKLLFHYYDKDFNNEADTPDNFQSRRPNTSFCFLDIRSPGLGDTAMYLCATSRESRSVKGDTQYFGPGTRLTVL.

This clone was recorded many times. The gene calls are TRBV30 and TRBJ1-5; 8 bases agree with TRBD1. CDR1 and CDR2 (germline): GTSNPN, SVGIG (reference sequence). The CDR3 spans 15 residues. V lost 2 bases and J lost 3; bases outside the gene matches: 6. The CDR3 region has the DNA TGTGCCTGGAGTCGTTCGGACAGGGACAATCAGCCCCAGCATTTT. This encodes CAWSRSDRDNQPQHF.

The rearrangement links TRBV4-1 to TRBJ2-5; 8 bases align to TRBD2. CDR3 length: 16 amino acids. Trimming took 1 base from V and 0 from J; bases not matched to a gene: 4. Germline loops: CDR1 MGHRA, CDR2 YSYEKL. The CDR3 nucleotides are TGCGCCAGCAGCCAAGTAGCGGGAAGCAACCAAGAGACCCAGTACTTC. Encoded protein: CASSQVAGSNQETQYF.

V and J are TRBV5-1 and TRBJ1-2; no definite D call. The germline gives CDR1 SGHRS, CDR2 YFSETQ. The V end was cut by 0 bases, the J end by 4 bases, with 16 bases between. This CDR3 is built from 16 residues. CDR3 coding DNA: TGCGCCAGCAGCTTGGCTTCCCCGAACCAGGCCTATGGCTACACCTTC. It encodes CASSLASPNQAYGYTF.

The V call is TRBV2, the J call TRBJ2-3; possibly TRBD1 for D (6 bases). The CDR3 covers 15 residues. Trimming cost V 8 bases and J 0 bases, with 15 bases left between them. Germline V gene sequence: CDR1 SNHLY, CDR2 FYNNEI. The CDR3: CASAQTGPSTDTQYF. DNA for the CDR3: TGTGCCAGCGCCCAGACAGGCCCTAGCACAGATACGCAGTATTTT.

The chain combines TRBV7-8 with TRBJ1-4; D might be TRBD1 (5 bases). V dropped 5 bases and J dropped 4 bases, with 17 bases sitting between them. The V gene's germline CDR1 is SGHVS and CDR2 FQNEAQ. This CDR3 has 16 residues. The DNA for the CDR3 is TGTGCCAGCAGCCAAGCGCGGGCAGGGCTTAATGAAAAACTGTTTTTT. Translating gives CASSQARAGLNEKLFF.

The chain joins TRBV5-4 to TRBJ2-1, with D maybe TRBD2 (5 bases). V was cut by 0 bases and J by 13 bases, with 17 bases left in between. The germline CDR1 and CDR2 sequences are SGHNT and YYREEE (reference sequence). The CDR3 is 14 residues long. The CDR3 DNA reads as TGTGCCAGCAGCTTGGGAGGGTCCTTATCAACCCAGTTCTTC. It codes for CASSLGGSLSTQFF. Complete variable domain (other parts from reference TRBV5-4 and TRBJ2-1): ETGVTQSPTHLIKTRGQQVTLRCSSQSGHNTVSWYQQALGQGPQFIFQYYREEENGRGNFPPRFSGLQFPNYSSELNVNALELDDSALYLCASSLGGSLSTQFFGPGTRLTVL.

Written as DNA, the CDR3 is TGTGCCAGCTCACTCACAATAGCGGGAACAGATACGCAGTATTTT. Protein sequence: CASSLTIAGTDTQYF. The chain uses TRBV18 and TRBJ2-3; 8 nucleotides line up with TRBD2. The germline V gene has CDR1 KGHSH and CDR2 LQKENI. The ends lost 4 bases at V and 3 bases at J; junction bases unmatched: 6. The CDR3 length is 15 residues. Supplemented by reference TRBV18 and TRBJ2-3, the full variable domain reads NAGVMQNPRHLVRRRGQEARLRCSPMKGHSHVYWYRQLPEEGLKFMVYLQKENIIDESGMPKERFSAEFPKEGPSILRIQQVVRGDSAAYFCASSLTIAGTDTQYFGPGTRLTVL.

The chain couples TRBV9 to TRBJ2-7, with D possibly being TRBD2 (6 bases). Trimming took 4 bases from V and 3 from J, leaving 11 bases between them. From germline, CDR1 is SGDLS and CDR2 YYNGEE. There are 13 residues in the CDR3. The CDR3 DNA reads as TGTGCCAGCAGCCCCCCCGGGAGCTACGAGCAGTACTTC. Encoded protein: CASSPPGSYEQYF. The complete variable domain, with remaining parts taken from reference TRBV9 and TRBJ2-7, reads DSGVTQTPKHLITATGQRVTLRCSPRSGDLSVYWYQQSLDQGLQFLIQYYNGEERAKGNILERFSAQQFPDLHSELNLSSLELGDSALYFCASSPPGSYEQYFGPGTRLTVT.

The J gene is TRBJ1-2, the V gene TRBV7-2; 7 bases line up with TRBD1. The germline V gene encodes CDR1 SGHTA and CDR2 FQGNSA. V was clipped by 5 bases and J by 4 bases; unmatched bases: 13. This CDR3 is built from 16 residues. The CDR3 bases are TGTGCCAGCAGCACCGCCCAGGGACAGACCCTCTATGGCTACACCTTC. Translation: CASSTAQGQTLYGYTF.

The sample holds one count of this clone. This sequence joins TRBV7-9 and TRBJ2-5; D possibly matches TRBD1 or TRBD2 (5 bases each). V lost 5 bases, J lost 1 base, and 14 bases lay in between. CDR1 and CDR2 from the germline V gene are SEHNR and FQNEAQ (reference sequence). This CDR3 region has 15 residues. CDR3 amino acids: CASSRGSRGQETQYF. DNA for the CDR3: TGTGCCAGCAGCAGAGGGTCAAGGGGCCAAGAGACCCAGTACTTC.

V and J are TRBV29-1 and TRBJ2-7; D is ambiguous. The CDR3 is made up of 11 amino acids. Germline V gene sequence: CDR1 SQVTM, CDR2 ANQGSEA. V lost 7 bases and J 5 bases, leaving 12 bases between the germline ends. The chain's CDR3 is CSASQTHEQYF. DNA of the CDR3: TGCAGCGCCTCCCAGACCCACGAGCAGTACTTC.

This chain's CDR3 is CASRTGLKQPQHF. The CDR3 DNA reads as TGTGCCAGCAGGACAGGGCTGAAACAGCCCCAGCATTTT. V and J are TRBV6-6 and TRBJ1-5, with 7 bases fitting TRBD1. Germline values: CDR1 MNHNY, CDR2 SVGAGI (reference sequence). V was pared by 6 bases and J by 7 bases, with 6 bases of the junction left unmatched. CDR3 size: 13 residues.

There are a few counts of this clone. J is TRBJ2-3 and V is TRBV7-9; TRBD2 aligns across 7 bases. Germline CDR1 is SEHNR and CDR2 is FQNEAQ (reference sequence). Trimming cost V 1 base and J 0 bases; bases outside gene matches: 4. The CDR3 has 16 residues. In DNA form, the CDR3 reads TGTGCCAGCAGCTTAGGGGCTAGCGGTAGCACAGATACGCAGTATTTT. Amino acids: CASSLGASGSTDTQYF.

The V gene is TRBV10-3, the J gene TRBJ2-7, with a possible D match to TRBD2 (5 bases). CDR3 length: 16 amino acids. Germline-derived CDR1 and CDR2 are ENHRY and SYGVKD. V shed 3 bases and J shed 3 bases, with 18 bases lying between them. The CDR3 DNA reads TGTGCCATCAGTGACCGAAAGCCGGGGTATGGCTACGAGCAGTACTTC. Residues: CAISDRKPGYGYEQYF.

This clone has just one count. The chain combines TRBV27 with TRBJ2-1; TRBD2 aligns across 7 bases. The CDR3 covers 12 residues. J lost 9 bases, V lost 6 bases, and 5 bases had no gene match. Looked up from germline, CDR1 is MNHEY and CDR2 is SMNVEV (reference sequence). The CDR3 DNA reads TGTGCCAGCAGACTAGCGCCCGGTGAGCAGTTCTTC. Amino acid sequence: CASRLAPGEQFF.

The genes are TRBV6-4 and TRBJ2-3; D call uncertain. This CDR3 contains 13 residues. The ends were cut back, 2 bases at V and 1 base at J, with 4 bases in the middle. The V gene's germline CDR1 is MRHNA and CDR2 SNTAGT. CDR3 DNA sequence: TGTGCCAGCAGTGACGGTGGCACAGATACGCAGTATTTT. Its protein product is CASSDGGTDTQYF.

The chain joins TRBV28 to TRBJ1-2, with 9 positions matching TRBD1. The length of the CDR3 is 13 residues. V gave up 7 bases and J gave up 8 bases; unmatched junction bases: 8. The germline V gene encodes CDR1 MDHEN and CDR2 SYDVKM. CDR3 DNA: TGTGCCAGCACTCTACAGGGGGCGCTCGGCTACACCTTC. This codes for CASTLQGALGYTF.

The chain uses TRBV19 and TRBJ2-2; D is undetermined. CDR3 size: 17 residues. Trimming took 2 bases from V and 0 from J, leaving 13 bases between them. In germline, CDR1 is LNHDA, CDR2 SQIVND (reference sequence). In DNA form, the CDR3 reads TGTGCCAGTAGTATAACCGGGTTAGTCGCGAACACCGGGGAGCTGTTTTTT. Translation gives CASSITGLVANTGELFF.

Points on this clone: An end of the junction differs from the germline gene, which may be a read error. This chain uses TRBV5-6 with TRBJ1-2; TRBD1 might be the D (6 bases). Germline assignment: CDR1 SGHDT and CDR2 YYEEEE. The CDR3 runs to 13 residues. The CDR3 nucleotides are TGTGCCAGCAGCGTTGACAGGATGGATGGCCACACCTTC. It is translated as CASSVDRMDGHTF.